This TCR beta chain was recovered during a study of response to subunit inactivated influenza vaccine. TCRdb itself ran the RT-PCR reads through MiXCR, one entry per CDR3 protein. Found here are 800,000 or so distinct CDR3 sequences, over 20% of them singletons; the top ten hold roughly 10%. V lost 8 bases and J 0 bases, leaving 7 bases between the germline ends. CDR1 and CDR2 (germline): MDHEN, SYDVKM. This CDR3 has 12 amino acids. The rearrangement uses TRBV28 and TRBJ1-2; D possibly corresponds to TRBD1 (5 bases). The sequence was collected from a man aged 50 or older who received an inactivated influenza vaccine. Sequencing used PBMCs from blood, obtained more than 4 days after vaccination. CDR3 protein: CASGGANYGYTF. CDR3 DNA: TGTGCCAGCGGGGGGGCTAACTATGGCTACACCTTC.